The present entry profiles one T cell receptor (beta chain) with its context. This entry comes from a study of blood T cell repertoires in COVID-19. In the source study's methods: Nucleated cell number was recorded as an estimate derived from reference gene primer amplification. Measured with immunoSEQ multiplex PCR; TCRdb has only the in-frame clones, and not every one. The V and J calls and the clone size are those of that table, but D and trimming were determined from the DNA. There are about 150,000 clones in the sample; more than 85% occur only once, and 7% to 8% lies in the top ten. This receptor was identified in a woman in her 50s who had recovered from COVID-19. Sequencing used PBMCs or T cells enriched from blood (not recorded which).

CDR3 coding DNA: TGTGCCAGCAGCTTGCTCCCGAATGAAAAACTGTTTTTT. Translation gives CASSLLPNEKLFF. The J gene is TRBJ1-4, the V gene TRBV5-5; D ambiguous. Trimming removed 1 base at V and 5 bases at J, with 6 bases between. Germline V gives CDR1 SGHKS, CDR2 YYEKEE (reference sequence). There are 13 residues in the CDR3.